This is a list of T cell receptor beta chains from one sample in a study of cytotoxic CD8 clonotypes in ibrutinib-treated CLL. Assay used: immunoSEQ multiplex PCR; TCRdb lists only in-frame clones, some missing. Of around 330,000 clones listed, roughly 67% are singletons. The sample was PBMCs, taken after 36 months of ibrutinib treatment. These receptors all come from a human donor with chronic lymphocytic leukemia. Both conserved end residues are part of each CDR3. The D gene is left open where the match is weak. Clone size is shown for a subset of rows, as once, few, many or a class of expanded clone.

D gene	V gene	clone size	J gene	CDR3 protein	CDR3 DNA
.	TRBV7-9	.	TRBJ2-5	CASSLQGGDWETQYF	TGTGCCAGCAGCCTACAAGGTGGGGACTGGGAGACCCAGTACTTC
TRBD1	TRBV28	.	TRBJ2-7	CASRPHRGLFREYF	TGTGCCAGCAGACCACACAGGGGGCTCTTTAGGGAGTACTTC
.	TRBV7-2	.	TRBJ1-6	CASSLRVNSPLHF	TGTGCCAGCAGCTTGCGAGTAAATTCACCCCTCCACTTT
.	TRBV6-1	.	TRBJ2-1	CASSASGTQFF	TGTGCCAGCAGTGCCTCCGGGACCCAGTTCTTC
.	TRBV9	.	TRBJ2-7	CASSARGSSYEQYF	TGTGCCAGCAGCGCGAGAGGTAGCTCCTACGAGCAGTACTTC
.	TRBV15	.	TRBJ2-7	CATSRGDLRESGYEQYF	TGTGCCACCAGCAGAGGAGATTTGAGGGAGAGTGGCTACGAGCAGTACTTC
.	TRBV6-1	.	TRBJ2-7	CATRGARTYEQYF	TGTGCCACCCGGGGGGCTCGAACCTACGAGCAGTACTTC
TRBD2	TRBV5-5	.	TRBJ2-3	CASSARTSGSTDTQYF	TGTGCCAGCAGCGCACGGACTAGCGGATCCACAGATACGCAGTATTTT
.	TRBV5-1	.	TRBJ2-1	CASSLVATSMEQFF	TGCGCCAGCAGCTTGGTGGCTACATCAATGGAGCAGTTCTTC
TRBD1	TRBV2	.	TRBJ1-5	CASSEWTGGGQPQHF	TGTGCCAGCAGTGAATGGACAGGGGGGGGTCAGCCCCAGCATTTT
.	TRBV19	.	TRBJ1-5	CASSIFANSNQPQHF	TGTGCCAGTAGTATATTTGCCAATAGCAATCAGCCCCAGCATTTT
.	TRBV13	.	TRBJ2-4	CASRGPKGIQYF	TGTGCCAGCAGGGGGCCTAAGGGCATTCAGTACTTC
TRBD1	TRBV9	.	TRBJ2-7	CASSVDTGDYEQYF	TGTGCCAGCAGCGTGGACACAGGGGACTACGAGCAGTACTTC
TRBD1	TRBV4-1	.	TRBJ1-5	CASSDRGGNQPQHF	TGCGCCAGCAGCGACAGGGGTGGGAATCAGCCCCAGCATTTT
.	TRBV10-2	.	TRBJ1-1	CASATNTEAFF	TGCGCCAGCGCGACAAACACTGAAGCTTTCTTT
.	TRBV29-1	few	TRBJ1-2	CSVDGYTF	TGCAGCGTGGATGGCTACACCTTC
.	TRBV7-6	few	TRBJ1-5	CASSVSGDQPQHF	TGTGCCAGCTCTGTTTCGGGTGACCAGCCCCAGCATTTT
TRBD1	TRBV11-2	few	TRBJ1-6	CASSRGQGNSPLHF	TGTGCCAGCAGCCGGGGACAGGGGAACTCACCCCTCCACTTT
.	TRBV7-8	.	TRBJ2-3	CASSFLAVTDTQYF	TGTGCCAGCAGCTTTTTAGCGGTTACAGATACGCAGTATTTT
.	TRBV5-1	.	TRBJ2-3	CASSLAQGSTDTQYF	TGCGCCAGCAGCTTGGCGCAGGGTTCCACAGATACGCAGTATTTT
.	TRBV25-1	.	TRBJ1-3	CASSRAYRTAGNTIYF	TGTGCCAGCAGTCGAGCCTACCGAACGGCTGGAAACACCATATATTTT
TRBD1	TRBV19	.	TRBJ1-2	CASSIGGQGRVHGYTF	TGTGCCAGTAGTATTGGCGGACAGGGGAGAGTCCATGGCTACACCTTC
TRBD1	TRBV4-1	.	TRBJ2-2	CASSLGTANTGELFF	TGCGCCAGCAGCCTCGGGACAGCGAACACCGGGGAGCTGTTTTTT
TRBD1	TRBV6-1	.	TRBJ1-3	CASSEVGGGPGNTIYF	TGTGCCAGCAGTGAAGTTGGAGGGGGCCCTGGAAACACCATATATTTT
TRBD2	TRBV9	.	TRBJ2-7	CASSVGSGRYEQYF	TGTGCCAGCAGCGTTGGAAGCGGGAGGTACGAGCAGTACTTC
.	TRBV9	.	TRBJ2-3	CASSASGSTDTQYF	TGTGCCAGCAGCGCTTCAGGGTCCACAGATACGCAGTATTTT
TRBD1	TRBV2	few	TRBJ1-2	CASVWTGFNGYTF	TGTGCCAGCGTCTGGACAGGGTTCAATGGCTACACCTTC
TRBD1	TRBV4-1	few	TRBJ1-1	CASSQGQGEPLAFF	TGCGCCAGCAGCCAGGGACAGGGTGAGCCCCTAGCTTTCTTT
TRBD1	TRBV6-5	few	TRBJ2-4	CASSRQGSDIQYF	TGTGCCAGCAGCCGACAGGGTTCGGACATTCAGTACTTC
.	TRBV18	.	TRBJ2-6	CASSSGHSGANVLTF	TGTGCCAGCTCATCAGGGCACTCTGGGGCCAACGTCCTGACTTTC
.	TRBV11-2	.	TRBJ2-3	CASSFWLAGTDTQYF	TGTGCCAGCAGCTTTTGGCTAGCCGGCACAGATACGCAGTATTTT
.	TRBV29-1	.	TRBJ2-5	CSLFQTGVKTQYF	TGCAGTTTATTCCAAACGGGTGTGAAGACCCAGTACTTC
.	TRBV28	few	TRBJ1-1	CASSLGPEMNTEAFF	TGTGCCAGCAGTTTAGGGCCAGAAATGAACACTGAAGCTTTCTTT
.	TRBV27	.	TRBJ1-5	CASSPWGPNQPQHF	TGTGCCAGCTCCCCGTGGGGTCCAAATCAGCCCCAGCATTTT
TRBD1	TRBV30	.	TRBJ1-5	CAWRAGQSPLNNQPQHF	TGTGCCTGGAGGGCGGGACAGAGCCCCTTAAACAATCAGCCCCAGCATTTT
TRBD1	TRBV5-4	.	TRBJ2-7	CASSLGGTGRNEQYF	TGTGCCAGCAGCTTGGGGGGGACAGGACGGAACGAGCAGTACTTC
.	TRBV12-1	.	TRBJ1-1	CASSPWANRGPSDTEAFF	TGTGCCAGCAGCCCCTGGGCAAACCGGGGGCCTTCGGACACTGAAGCTTTCTTT
.	TRBV6-5	.	TRBJ1-2	CASSYVPQGGGYTF	TGTGCCAGCAGTTACGTCCCCCAGGGCGGTGGCTACACCTTC
TRBD2	TRBV2	.	TRBJ2-2	CASSAGLAHNTGELFF	TGTGCCAGCAGTGCCGGACTAGCTCATAACACCGGGGAGCTGTTTTTT
.	TRBV29-1	.	TRBJ1-1	CSVDARVNTEAFF	TGCAGCGTTGATGCCAGGGTGAACACTGAAGCTTTCTTT
.	TRBV12-5	.	TRBJ1-5	CASGLPQVRGQPQHF	TGTGCTAGTGGTTTGCCCCAGGTCCGTGGGCAGCCCCAGCATTTT